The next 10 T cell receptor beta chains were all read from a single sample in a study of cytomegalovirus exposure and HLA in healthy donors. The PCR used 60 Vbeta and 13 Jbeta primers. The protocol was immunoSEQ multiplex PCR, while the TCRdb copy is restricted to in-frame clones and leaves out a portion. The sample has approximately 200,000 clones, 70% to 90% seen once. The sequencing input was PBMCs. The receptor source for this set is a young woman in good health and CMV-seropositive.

CDR3 bases: TGCGCCAGCAGCTTGGAGGGGCCTGGCTACACCTTC. It encodes CASSLEGPGYTF. The chain combines TRBV5-1 with TRBJ1-2, with D perhaps matching TRBD1 (5 bases). The CDR3 spans 12 residues. CDR1 SGHRS and CDR2 YFSETQ come from the germline V gene. Trimming stripped 0 bases from V and 7 bases from J, with 7 bases between.

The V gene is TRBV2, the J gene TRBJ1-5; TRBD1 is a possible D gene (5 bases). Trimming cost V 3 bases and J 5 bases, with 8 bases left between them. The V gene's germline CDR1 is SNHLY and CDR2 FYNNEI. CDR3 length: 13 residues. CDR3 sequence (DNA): TGTGCCAGCAGTGACTGGGGGGATCAGCCCCAGCATTTT. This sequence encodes CASSDWGDQPQHF.

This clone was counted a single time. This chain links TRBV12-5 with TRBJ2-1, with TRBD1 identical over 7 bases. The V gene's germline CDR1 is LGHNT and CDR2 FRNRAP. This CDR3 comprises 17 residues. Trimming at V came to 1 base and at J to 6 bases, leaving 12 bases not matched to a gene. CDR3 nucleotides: TGTGCTAGTGGTTTGGGCCCCCCGACAGGGCGAAGCAATGAGCAGTTCTTC. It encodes CASGLGPPTGRSNEQFF.

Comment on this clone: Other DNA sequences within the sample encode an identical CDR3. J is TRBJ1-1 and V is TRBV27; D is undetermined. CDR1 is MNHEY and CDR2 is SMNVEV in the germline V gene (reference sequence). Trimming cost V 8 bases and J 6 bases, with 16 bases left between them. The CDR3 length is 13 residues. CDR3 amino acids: CASQFVGSAEAFF. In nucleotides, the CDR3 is TGTGCCAGCCAGTTTGTCGGGAGCGCTGAAGCTTTCTTT.

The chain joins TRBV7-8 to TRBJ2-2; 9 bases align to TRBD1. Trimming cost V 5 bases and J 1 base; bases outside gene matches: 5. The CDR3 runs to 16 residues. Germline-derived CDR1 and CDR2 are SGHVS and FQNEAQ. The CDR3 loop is CASSLRDRVNTGELFF. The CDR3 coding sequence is TGTGCCAGCAGCCTCCGGGACAGGGTGAACACCGGGGAGCTGTTTTTT.

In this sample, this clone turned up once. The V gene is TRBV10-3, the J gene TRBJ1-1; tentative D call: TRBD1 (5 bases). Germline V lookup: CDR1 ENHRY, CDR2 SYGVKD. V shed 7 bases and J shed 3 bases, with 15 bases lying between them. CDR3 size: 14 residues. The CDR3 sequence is CAIKGREGDTEAFF. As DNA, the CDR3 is TGTGCCATCAAGGGCAGGGAAGGGGACACTGAAGCTTTCTTT.

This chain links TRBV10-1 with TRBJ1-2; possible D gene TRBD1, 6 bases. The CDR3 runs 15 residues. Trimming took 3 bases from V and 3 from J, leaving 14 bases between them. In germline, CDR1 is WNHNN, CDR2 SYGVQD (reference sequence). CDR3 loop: CASSDAGSGDYGYTF. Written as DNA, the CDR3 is TGCGCCAGCAGTGATGCTGGCTCAGGGGACTATGGCTACACCTTC.

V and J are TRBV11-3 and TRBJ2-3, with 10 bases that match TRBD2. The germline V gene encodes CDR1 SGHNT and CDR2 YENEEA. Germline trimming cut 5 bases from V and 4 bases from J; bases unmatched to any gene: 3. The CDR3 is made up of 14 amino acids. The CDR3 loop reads CASSPTSGADTQYF. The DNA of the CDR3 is TGTGCCAGCAGCCCAACTAGCGGGGCAGATACGCAGTATTTT.

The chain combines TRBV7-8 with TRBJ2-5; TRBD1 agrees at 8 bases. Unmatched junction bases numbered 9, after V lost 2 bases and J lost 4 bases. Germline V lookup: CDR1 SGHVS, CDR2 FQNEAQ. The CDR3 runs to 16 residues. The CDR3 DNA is TGTGCCAGCAGCTTAAATGAGGGCAGGGGGCGAGAGACCCAGTACTTC. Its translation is CASSLNEGRGRETQYF.

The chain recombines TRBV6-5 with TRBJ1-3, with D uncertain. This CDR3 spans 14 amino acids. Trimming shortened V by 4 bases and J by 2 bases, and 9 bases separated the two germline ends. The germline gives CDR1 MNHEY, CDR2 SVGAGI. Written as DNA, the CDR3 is TGTGCCAGCAGTTCCCAACGGGCTGGAAACACCATATATTTT. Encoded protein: CASSSQRAGNTIYF.